The rows below give T cell receptor beta chains drawn from one sample of a study of OX40 agonist ivuxolimab in advanced cancers. Assay used: immunoSEQ multiplex PCR; TCRdb lists only in-frame clones, some missing. The data contain under 65,000 clones, 80% to 90% of them seen just once; the ten biggest clones take up about 12%. The specimen was CD4+ or CD8+ T cells sorted from blood, collected in a trial of the OX40 agonist ivuxolimab. These receptors originate from an adult with an advanced solid tumor such as melanoma, head and neck, liver or kidney cancer. Both conserved end residues are part of each CDR3. A D gene is named only where the DNA matches it firmly. Size is stated for part of the rows, as once, few or many counts, or as a class when the clone is expanded.

>.|TRBJ2-5|TRBV9|.
TGTGCCAGCAGCGTAGCGTCGTCGGGGACCCAGTACTTC
CASSVASSGTQYF
>.|TRBJ1-1|TRBV29-1|.
TGCAGCGTTGAAATGGGCGGACACACTGAAGCTTTCTTT
CSVEMGGHTEAFF
>.|TRBJ2-3|TRBV13|.
TGTGCCAGCAGAGGTAGAGGGGACCCTAGCACAGATACGCAGTATTTT
CASRGRGDPSTDTQYF
>.|TRBJ1-2|TRBV19|.
TGTGCCAGTAGTCACCCCCCGCTGGGCTACACCTTC
CASSHPPLGYTF
>.|TRBJ1-1|TRBV5-8|.
TGTGCCAGCAGCTTTATCGCGGGACGTACTGAAGCTTTCTTT
CASSFIAGRTEAFF
>.|TRBJ2-2|TRBV27|once
TGTGCCAGCAGGCCTTTTGATCCTATCCCCGGGGAGCTGTTTTTT
CASRPFDPIPGELFF
>.|TRBJ1-4|TRBV6-1|.
TGTGCCAGCAGTGAATTTGACCAGTGGGAAAAACTGTTTTTT
CASSEFDQWEKLFF
>.|TRBJ2-1|TRBV10-1|.
TGCGCCAGCAGTCACGGTAATAATGAGCAGTTCTTC
CASSHGNNEQFF
>TRBD2|TRBJ2-1|TRBV6-5|.
TGTGCCAGCTCAATAGCGGGAGAGAGGGAGTTCTTC
CASSIAGEREFF
>TRBD2|TRBJ2-3|TRBV9|.
TGTGCCAGCAGCCTTTGGGGGAGGGCCGCAGATACGCAGTATTTT
CASSLWGRAADTQYF
>TRBD1|TRBJ1-5|TRBV2|.
TGTGCCAGCAGTCGGACAGGGACGAGCAATCAGCCCCAGCATTTT
CASSRTGTSNQPQHF
>.|TRBJ2-1|TRBV11-3|.
TGTGCCAGCAGCTTAGATAGTAGCTCCTACAATGAGCAGTTCTTC
CASSLDSSSYNEQFF
>.|TRBJ2-5|TRBV2|.
TGTGCCAGCAGTGCTGGACTGCGAGAGACCCAGTACTTC
CASSAGLRETQYF
>TRBD2|TRBJ2-1|TRBV5-4|.
TGTGCCAGCAGCTTCCTAGCGGGCTCGGACAATGAGCAGTTCTTC
CASSFLAGSDNEQFF
>TRBD2|TRBJ2-1|TRBV19|.
TGTGCCAGTAGTATAGGGACTAGCTCCTACAATGAGCAGTTCTTC
CASSIGTSSYNEQFF
>.|TRBJ2-1|TRBV6-5|.
TGTGCCAGTTACAGGATAGGCTCCTACAATGAGCAGTTCTTC
CASYRIGSYNEQFF
>TRBD1|TRBJ1-2|TRBV5-5|.
TGTGCCAGCAGTGAAACGACAGGGTTCGGTGGCTACACCTTC
CASSETTGFGGYTF
>.|TRBJ1-2|TRBV2|few
TGTGCCAGCAGTGATAGGAGGAAGGATGGCTACACCTTC
CASSDRRKDGYTF
>TRBD1|TRBJ1-2|TRBV4-2|.
TGTGCCAGCAGCCAAGATGTGGACAGGGGGTATTATGGCTACACCTTC
CASSQDVDRGYYGYTF
>TRBD1|TRBJ2-5|TRBV18|.
TGTGCCAGCTCACCTTGGGACAGCACGGCGGAGACCCAGTACTTC
CASSPWDSTAETQYF
>.|TRBJ2-1|TRBV9|.
TGTGCCAGCGGGTCGGGCAATGAGCAGTTCTTC
CASGSGNEQFF
>.|TRBJ1-2|TRBV27|.
TGTGCCAGCAGTGGCTTAGGGGAAAGCTATGGCTACACCTTC
CASSGLGESYGYTF
>.|TRBJ2-1|TRBV4-3|.
TGCGCCAGCAGCCAAGTCCGGGGGAGCTACAATGAGCAGTTCTTC
CASSQVRGSYNEQFF
>.|TRBJ1-1|TRBV28|.
TGTGCCAGCAGTTTTCGAGGAATGGTCACTGAAGCTTTCTTT
CASSFRGMVTEAFF
>.|TRBJ1-1|TRBV29-1|.
TGCAGCGTTCTTGACACTGAAGCTTTCTTT
CSVLDTEAFF
>TRBD1|TRBJ2-2|TRBV28|.
TGTGCCAGCAGTTCTAACTTGGACCCGGACAGGGGCTGGAACACCGGGGAGCTGTTTTTT
CASSSNLDPDRGWNTGELFF
>TRBD1|TRBJ2-2|TRBV11-2|.
TGTGCCAGCAGCTTAGGAACAGGGGCCCTCACCGGGGAGCTGTTTTTT
CASSLGTGALTGELFF
>.|TRBJ2-2|TRBV4-1|.
TGCGCCAGCAGCCAAGGGGTAAGGCCGAATGGTGGGGGTATTACCGGGGAGCTGTTTTTT
CASSQGVRPNGGGITGELFF
>.|TRBJ2-1|TRBV6-5|.
TGTGCCAGCAGCCAGAACAATGAGCAGTTCTTC
CASSQNNEQFF